This T cell receptor (beta chain) stems from a study of Ad26.COV2.S vaccination and SARS-CoV-2 variants. Per the germline V gene, CDR1 is SGHDN and CDR2 is FVKESK. CDR3 length: 12 amino acids. The V end lost 4 bases, the J end lost 8 bases, and 11 bases lay between the germline ends. Treatment defined: around 19 received Ad26.COV2.S at low or high dose, single or two shots; 5 received placebo; per-sample allocation not given. Sampling was performed 63 days after the first vaccine or placebo injection. The protocol was immunoSEQ multiplex PCR, while the TCRdb copy is restricted to in-frame clones and leaves out a portion. The data hold roughly 410,000 clones, with 80% to 90% observed a single time.

The receptor comes from a person between 18 and 59 years old who received the Ad26.COV2.S COVID-19 vaccine or a placebo. The rearrangement joins TRBV14 to TRBJ1-2, with unresolved D. Sequenced here: peripheral blood, sampled in a trial of Ad26.COV2.S vaccine versus placebo. The CDR3 DNA sequence: TGTGCCAGCAGCCCCTCATCGGGAGGCTACACCTTC. Translation gives CASSPSSGGYTF.